The next 17 T cell receptor beta chains were all read from a single sample in a study of OX40 agonist ivuxolimab in advanced cancers. Assay: immunoSEQ multiplex PCR; the TCRdb copy retains only in-frame clones and omits some. The sample yields fewer than 20,000 clones, 75% to 85% seen once. The specimen was CD4+ or CD8+ T cells sorted from blood, collected in a trial of the OX40 agonist ivuxolimab. The receptors here all came from an adult with an advanced solid tumor such as melanoma, head and neck, liver or kidney cancer.

The chain uses TRBV18 and TRBJ2-7; 13 nucleotides agree with TRBD2. The CDR3 loop spans 14 amino acids. Germline values: CDR1 KGHSH, CDR2 LQKENI. J lost 7 bases, V lost 6 bases, and 6 bases had no gene match. This CDR3 is CASSRTSGSEEQYF. The CDR3 DNA reads TGTGCCAGCTCCCGGACTAGCGGGAGTGAGGAGCAGTACTTC.

For the CDR3, the DNA is TGCGCCAGCAGCCAGCTAGACCCTCGCGCGCCGGAGACCCAGTACTTC. Translating it yields CASSQLDPRAPETQYF. This sequence joins TRBV4-3 and TRBJ2-5; D is uncertain. V lost 3 bases, J lost 5 bases, and 19 bases lay in between. In germline, CDR1 is LGHNA, CDR2 YSLEER. The CDR3 has 16 amino acids.

The chain is built from TRBV7-3 and TRBJ2-7, with TRBD2 as a possible D gene (5 bases). CDR1 is SGHTA and CDR2 is FQGTGA in the germline V gene. With 2 bases removed from V and 6 bases from J, the gap between germline ends came to 11 bases. There are 13 residues in the CDR3. The CDR3 coding sequence is TGTGCCAGCAGCTTACGGACTGCGCGCGAGCAGTACTTC. Translation gives CASSLRTAREQYF. Complete variable domain (other parts from reference TRBV7-3 and TRBJ2-7): GAGVSQTPSNKVTEKGKYVELRCDPISGHTALYWYRQSLGQGPEFLIYFQGTGAADDSGLPNDRFFAVRPEGSVSTLKIQRTERGDSAVYLCASSLRTAREQYFGPGTRLTVT.

This clone occurred a few times. The chain joins TRBV5-1 to TRBJ1-2, with 9 positions matching TRBD1. There are 15 residues in the CDR3. Germline-derived CDR1 and CDR2 are SGHRS and YFSETQ. V trimming: 4 bases; J trimming: 6 bases; junction bases outside the gene matches: 10. In nucleotides, the CDR3 is TGCGCCAGCAGCCCAGGACAGGGGTCCTTCGATGGCTACACCTTC. This gives the protein CASSPGQGSFDGYTF.

The chain carries TRBV7-8 and TRBJ1-5, with D unclear. V was pared by 5 bases and J by 4 bases, with 12 bases between. Germline CDR1 reads SGHVS; CDR2 reads FQNEAQ. The CDR3 loop spans 14 amino acids. The CDR3 loop reads CASSQSGVNQPQHF. CDR3 bases: TGTGCCAGCAGCCAATCCGGGGTTAATCAGCCCCAGCATTTT.

The rearrangement joins TRBV19 to TRBJ2-4; TRBD2 matches at 8 bases. Looked up from germline, CDR1 is LNHDA and CDR2 is SQIVND (reference sequence). With V trimmed by 6 bases and J by 5 bases, 6 bases remained unmatched. The CDR3 is 14 residues long. CDR3 sequence reads: CASSHPGGENIQYF. The CDR3 DNA is TGTGCCAGTAGCCACCCGGGGGGGGAAAACATTCAGTACTTC. Together with reference TRBV19 and TRBJ2-4, the CDR3 gives the full variable domain: DGGITQSPKYLFRKEGQNVTLSCEQNLNHDAMYWYRQDPGQGLRLIYYSQIVNDFQKGDIAEGYSVSREKKESFPLTVTSAQKNPTAFYLCASSHPGGENIQYFGAGTRLSVL.

The V call is TRBV6-6, the J call TRBJ1-6; no definite D call. Germline loops: CDR1 MNHNY, CDR2 SVGAGI (reference sequence). V gave up 2 bases and J gave up 9 bases, with 8 bases separating them. The CDR3 runs 13 residues. CDR3 residues: CASSYPDRSPLHF. DNA for the CDR3: TGTGCCAGCAGTTACCCGGACCGTTCACCCCTCCACTTT.

The chain recombines TRBV5-6 with TRBJ1-1, with TRBD1 matching over 11 bases. Germline-derived CDR1 and CDR2 are SGHDT and YYEEEE. The ends lost 4 bases at V and 9 bases at J; junction bases unmatched: 8. This CDR3 is built from 14 residues. The CDR3 sequence: CASSTGTGGNKAFF. The CDR3 nucleotides are TGTGCCAGCAGCACGGGGACAGGGGGGAACAAAGCTTTCTTT.

This clone has just one count. The genes are TRBV6-1 and TRBJ2-3, with D possibly TRBD2 on 6 matching bases. Trimming removed 6 bases from V and 5 bases from J, with 12 bases in between. The CDR3 contains 13 residues. Germline CDR1 is MNHNS and CDR2 is SASEGT. The CDR3 DNA sequence: TGTGCCAGCAGCGGCATGGGGGGAGATACGCAGTATTTT. Protein: CASSGMGGDTQYF.

This chain joins TRBV4-3 and TRBJ2-4; perhaps D is TRBD1 or TRBD2 (7 bases each). The CDR3 loop spans 20 amino acids. V was cut by 0 bases and J by 0 bases, with 21 bases left in between. From germline, CDR1 is LGHNA and CDR2 YSLEER. The CDR3, as DNA: TGCGCCAGCAGCCAAGATTTTCGGCAGGGGGGGATTCTAGCCAAAAACATTCAGTACTTC. Protein product: CASSQDFRQGGILAKNIQYF.

This clone was recorded only once. J is TRBJ2-1 and V is TRBV7-2, with D possibly being TRBD2 (5 bases). The CDR3 length is 14 residues. The germline V gene has CDR1 SGHTA and CDR2 FQGNSA. Between the trimmed V and J ends, which lost 5 bases and 6 bases, there was a span of 14 bases. CDR3: CASSLGIPGNEQFF. CDR3 coding DNA: TGTGCCAGCAGCCTCGGGATTCCCGGCAATGAGCAGTTCTTC. Combining the CDR3 with reference TRBV7-2 and TRBJ2-1 gives the whole variable domain GAGVSQSPSNKVTEKGKDVELRCDPISGHTALYWYRQSLGQGLEFLIYFQGNSAPDKSGLPSDRFSAERTGGSVSTLTIQRTQQEDSAVYLCASSLGIPGNEQFFGPGTRLTVL.

This clone was recorded a few times. The chain carries TRBV28 and TRBJ1-3; D is undetermined. The V gene's germline CDR1 is MDHEN and CDR2 SYDVKM. The length of the CDR3 is 12 residues. V lost 7 bases and J lost 3, with 7 bases in between. The CDR3 DNA reads TGTGCCAGCAAAATTGATGGAAACACCATATATTTT. Translated, it gives CASKIDGNTIYF. The whole variable domain, filled in from reference TRBV28 and TRBJ1-3, reads DVKVTQSSRYLVKRTGEKVFLECVQDMDHENMFWYRQDPGLGLRLIYFSYDVKMKEKGDIPEGYSVSREKKERFSLILESASTNQTSMYLCASKIDGNTIYFGEGSWLTVV.

V and J are TRBV2 and TRBJ1-5; possibly TRBD1 for D (5 bases). Germline CDR1 is SNHLY and CDR2 is FYNNEI. V lost 6 bases and J 1 base, leaving 13 bases between the germline ends. CDR3 size: 15 residues. CDR3 protein: CASSHGGGSNQPQHF. CDR3 sequence (DNA): TGTGCCAGCAGCCACGGGGGGGGGAGCAATCAGCCCCAGCATTTT.

The chain combines TRBV6-4 with TRBJ2-1; 7 nucleotides match TRBD2. The J segment lost 4 bases and the V segment lost 0 bases, leaving 6 bases of the junction unmatched. Looked up from germline, CDR1 is MRHNA and CDR2 is SNTAGT. The CDR3 contains 16 residues. Here the CDR3 reads CASSDSFGRPYNEQFF. DNA for the CDR3: TGTGCCAGCAGTGACTCCTTCGGGAGGCCATACAATGAGCAGTTCTTC.

V usage is TRBV6-4 and J usage is TRBJ1-1; a possible D gene is TRBD1 (6 bases). CDR1 and CDR2 (germline): MRHNA, SNTAGT. The V and J ends lost 6 bases and 5 bases respectively, with 16 bases between them. The CDR3 loop spans 14 amino acids. CDR3 residues: CASREQGGATEAFF. CDR3 DNA sequence: TGTGCCAGCAGGGAACAGGGAGGTGCGACTGAAGCTTTCTTT.

This clone was picked up a small number of times. The chain couples TRBV30 to TRBJ2-1; no clear D. Trimming took off 3 bases at V and 1 base at J, with 4 bases between the two ends. This CDR3 is 12 amino acids long. The germline V gene encodes CDR1 GTSNPN and CDR2 SVGIG (reference sequence). The CDR3 region has the DNA TGTGCCTGGAGGTTGTCCTACAATGAGCAGTTCTTC. It is translated as CAWRLSYNEQFF.

In DNA form, the CDR3 reads TGTGCCAGCAGCCTTGCGGCAGGGAATGGCTACACCTTC. It yields the protein CASSLAAGNGYTF. V and J are TRBV7-2 and TRBJ1-2; D might be TRBD1 (5 bases). Germline assignment: CDR1 SGHTA and CDR2 FQGNSA. This CDR3 region has 13 residues. Deletions cut 5 bases from V and 6 bases from J, with 13 bases between.